This TCR beta chain was recovered during a study of OX40 agonist ivuxolimab in advanced cancers. Overall study: Dose-escalation subjects each had hepatocellular carcinoma, melanoma, renal cell or head and neck cancer. Findings of the study overall: Partial responders receiving 0.1-3.0 mg/kg showed among the lowest clonal expansion.

With respect to this clone: Its antigen is undetermined.

CDR3 length equals 16 residues. Between the trimmed V and J ends, which lost 8 bases and 4 bases, there was a span of 25 bases. Germline V gene sequence: CDR1 SGHRS, CDR2 YFSETQ. Generated by immunoSEQ multiplex PCR, the TCRdb table keeps only in-frame clones and is missing some. The table includes 22,000 or so clones, 75% to 90% detected once. This TCR came from an adult with an advanced solid tumor such as melanoma, head and neck, liver or kidney cancer. The V and J genes are TRBV5-1 and TRBJ2-7; TRBD1 or TRBD2 may be the D gene (5 bases each). The sample was CD4+ or CD8+ T cells sorted from blood, taken in a trial of the OX40 agonist ivuxolimab. The CDR3 loop is CASSPGRATVYYEQYF. The DNA of the CDR3 is TGCGCCAGTAGCCCGGGGCGGGCTACCGTTTATTACGAGCAGTACTTC.